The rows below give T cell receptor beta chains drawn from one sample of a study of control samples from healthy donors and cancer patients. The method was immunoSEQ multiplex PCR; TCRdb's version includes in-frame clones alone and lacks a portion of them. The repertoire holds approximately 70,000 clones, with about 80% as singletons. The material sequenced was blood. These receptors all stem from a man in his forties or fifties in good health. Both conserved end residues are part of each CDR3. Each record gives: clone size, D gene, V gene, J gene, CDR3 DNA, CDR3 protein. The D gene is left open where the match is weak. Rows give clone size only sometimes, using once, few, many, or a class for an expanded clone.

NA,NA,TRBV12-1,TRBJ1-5,TGTGCCAGCAGCTTGGACAGTAGCAATCAGCCCCAGCATTTT,CASSLDSSNQPQHF
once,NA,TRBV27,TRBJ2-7,TGTGCCAGCAGTCCCCGCCTGGTGGGGACCTACGAGCAGTACTTC,CASSPRLVGTYEQYF
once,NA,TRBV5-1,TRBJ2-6,TGCGCCAGCAGCTTGGGGCAGGGAGGGGCCAACGTCCTGACTTTC,CASSLGQGGANVLTF
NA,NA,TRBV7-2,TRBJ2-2,TGTGCCAGCAGCTTAGCAATCACCGGGGAGCTGTTTTTT,CASSLAITGELFF
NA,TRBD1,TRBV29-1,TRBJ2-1,TGCAGCGTTAAGGACAGGGGCCAATACAATGAGCAGTTCTTC,CSVKDRGQYNEQFF
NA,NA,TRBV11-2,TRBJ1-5,TGTGCCAGCAGCTTAGGTTATGGAATTGATCAGCCCCAGCATTTT,CASSLGYGIDQPQHF
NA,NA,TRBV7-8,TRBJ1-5,TGTGCCAGCAGCTTAGAAGGTCAGCCCCAGCATTTT,CASSLEGQPQHF
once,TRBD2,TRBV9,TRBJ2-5,TGTGCCAGCAGCGTAGGCGAAGCGGGAGGGATCCAAGAGACCCAGTACTTC,CASSVGEAGGIQETQYF
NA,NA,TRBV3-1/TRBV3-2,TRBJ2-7,TGTGCCAGCAGCCCCTCCTCGTTACAGGCCTTAGAGGAGCAGTACTTC,CASSPSSLQALEEQYF
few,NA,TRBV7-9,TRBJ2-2,TGTGCCAGCAGCTTAGACTACACCGGGGAGCTGTTTTTT,CASSLDYTGELFF
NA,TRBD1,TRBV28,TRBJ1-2,TGTGCCAGCAGTCACAGGGGGCTAGGCTATGGCTACACCTTC,CASSHRGLGYGYTF